These T cell receptor beta chains were read from a single sample in a study of blood T cell repertoires in COVID-19. TCRdb's table, derived via immunoSEQ multiplex PCR, lists solely in-frame clones and lacks some. The repertoire holds roughly 250,000 clones, with roughly 88% as singletons. The sample taken for sequencing was PBMCs or T cells enriched from blood (not recorded which). These receptors were collected from a middle-aged woman with acute COVID-19. Both conserved end residues are part of each CDR3. Each record gives: CDR3 DNA, CDR3 protein, D gene, V gene, J gene, clone size. A D gene is named only where the DNA matches it firmly. Expanded clones are given a class, and other clones once, few, many or no size at all.

DNA: TGCAGCGCCCTGTCAGGGGTAAGCTCCTACGAGCAGTACTTC; CDR3: CSALSGVSSYEQYF; D: NA; V: TRBV29-1; J: TRBJ2-7; size: NA
DNA: TGTGCCAGCAGCTTAGTAATTGGCAGGACAACGCAGTATTTT; CDR3: CASSLVIGRTTQYF; D: NA; V: TRBV7-2; J: TRBJ2-3; size: NA
DNA: TGTGCCAGCAGCGACCGGGGACTAGCCACGCAGTATTTT; CDR3: CASSDRGLATQYF; D: TRBD2; V: TRBV9; J: TRBJ2-3; size: NA
DNA: TGTGCCAGCAGTGCTCGAGGACAGGCACCTCACTACGAGCAGTACTTC; CDR3: CASSARGQAPHYEQYF; D: TRBD1; V: TRBV6-2/TRBV6-3; J: TRBJ2-7; size: NA
DNA: TGTGCCAGCAGCCAAGATCATCGGACAGGCCAAGAGACCCAGTACTTC; CDR3: CASSQDHRTGQETQYF; D: TRBD1; V: TRBV14; J: TRBJ2-5; size: NA
DNA: TGTGCCAGCAGCTTAGGTGGTAGCGGCCAAGGGAGGACCGGGGAGCTGTTTTTT; CDR3: CASSLGGSGQGRTGELFF; D: NA; V: TRBV11-2; J: TRBJ2-2; size: few
DNA: TGTGCCAGCAGCCTTAGCCCTCGGGCGCAGTATTTT; CDR3: CASSLSPRAQYF; D: NA; V: TRBV12-3/TRBV12-4; J: TRBJ2-3; size: NA
DNA: TGTGCCAGTGAGTTAATGGCTTTCTTT; CDR3: CASELMAFF; D: NA; V: TRBV19; J: TRBJ1-1; size: NA
DNA: TGTGCCAGCTCACGACCGGGACAGACCAATTCACCCCTCCACTTT; CDR3: CASSRPGQTNSPLHF; D: TRBD1; V: TRBV18; J: TRBJ1-6; size: NA
DNA: TGCAGCGTGTCTCAGGGGGCGGTCCCAGATACGCAGTATTTT; CDR3: CSVSQGAVPDTQYF; D: TRBD1; V: TRBV29-1; J: TRBJ2-3; size: NA
DNA: TGTGCCAGCAGCGTAGGACAGGGACCAGGGAACGAGCAGTACTTC; CDR3: CASSVGQGPGNEQYF; D: TRBD1; V: TRBV9; J: TRBJ2-7; size: NA
DNA: TGTGCCAGCAGCCAAGGGGTCGGTTTTGGCGGCTACACCTTC; CDR3: CASSQGVGFGGYTF; D: NA; V: TRBV6-5; J: TRBJ1-2; size: NA
DNA: TGTGCCAGCAGCCCGACTAGCGGGAGTCACAATGAGCAGTTCTTC; CDR3: CASSPTSGSHNEQFF; D: TRBD2; V: TRBV3-1/TRBV3-2; J: TRBJ2-1; size: NA
DNA: TGTGCCAGCAGGCGCCGCGACGGGGAGCTGTTTTTT; CDR3: CASRRRDGELFF; D: NA; V: TRBV9; J: TRBJ2-2; size: NA
DNA: TGCGCCAGCAGCCGACTAGCGGGAGTAACCGGAGGGGACACCGGGGAGCTGTTTTTT; CDR3: CASSRLAGVTGGDTGELFF; D: TRBD2; V: TRBV5-1; J: TRBJ2-2; size: NA
DNA: TGTGCCAGCAGTGAATTAGGGGGCGGGTCACCCCTCCACTTT; CDR3: CASSELGGGSPLHF; D: TRBD1; V: TRBV6-1; J: TRBJ1-6; size: NA
DNA: TGTGCCAGCATGGGCAGCAATCAGCCCCAGCATTTT; CDR3: CASMGSNQPQHF; D: NA; V: TRBV2; J: TRBJ1-5; size: NA
DNA: TGTGCCAGCAGCTCAAATACCCCAGGGGAGACCAACTATGGCTACACCTTC; CDR3: CASSSNTPGETNYGYTF; D: NA; V: TRBV7-9; J: TRBJ1-2; size: NA
DNA: TGTGCCAGCAGTCCGCAAGGGGCGGATAACACTGAAGCTTTCTTT; CDR3: CASSPQGADNTEAFF; D: NA; V: TRBV28; J: TRBJ1-1; size: NA
DNA: TGTGCCAGCAGTACTTCCCCCCCCAACAGGGCTGGCTACACCTTC; CDR3: CASSTSPPNRAGYTF; D: NA; V: TRBV28; J: TRBJ1-2; size: NA
DNA: TGTGCCAGCAGTGTGGGACTAGCGGTCCTCGGAGAGGAGTTCTTC; CDR3: CASSVGLAVLGEEFF; D: TRBD2; V: TRBV27; J: TRBJ2-1; size: NA
DNA: TGTGCCAGCTCACCGGGACTAGCGGAAAACAATGAGCAGTTCTTC; CDR3: CASSPGLAENNEQFF; D: TRBD2; V: TRBV18; J: TRBJ2-1; size: once
DNA: TGTGCCAGCAGCCAAGACGTACCGGGACAGGGGAATGAAAAACTGTTTTTT; CDR3: CASSQDVPGQGNEKLFF; D: TRBD1; V: TRBV14; J: TRBJ1-4; size: NA
DNA: TGTGCCAGCAGTGAGGTCGGAGAGACCCAGTACTTC; CDR3: CASSEVGETQYF; D: NA; V: TRBV25-1; J: TRBJ2-5; size: NA
DNA: TGCGCCAGCAGTGAAACAGGGCCTAATTCACCCCTCCACTTT; CDR3: CASSETGPNSPLHF; D: NA; V: TRBV10-2; J: TRBJ1-6; size: NA
DNA: TGTGCCAGCAGAAATCCGACAGGGGCCGCCTCCAACACTGAAGCTTTCTTT; CDR3: CASRNPTGAASNTEAFF; D: TRBD1; V: TRBV28; J: TRBJ1-1; size: NA
DNA: TGTGCCAGCAGGGGAGACTATCCAAACATTCAGTACTTC; CDR3: CASRGDYPNIQYF; D: NA; V: TRBV2; J: TRBJ2-4; size: NA
DNA: TGTGCCAGCAGCGTCCGGGCTGACAGGGGGGATACGCAGTATTTT; CDR3: CASSVRADRGDTQYF; D: TRBD1; V: TRBV9; J: TRBJ2-3; size: NA
DNA: TGTGCCAGCACTTCGCAGACTAGTTCCCACTACACCTTC; CDR3: CASTSQTSSHYTF; D: NA; V: TRBV7-9; J: TRBJ1-2; size: NA
DNA: TGTGCCAGCAGTTACCCCAGGACAGGGGGAGTCTATGGCTACACCTTC; CDR3: CASSYPRTGGVYGYTF; D: TRBD1; V: TRBV6-5; J: TRBJ1-2; size: NA
DNA: TGCGCCAGCAGCTCGCAGGGGGACACTGAAGCTTTCTTT; CDR3: CASSSQGDTEAFF; D: TRBD1; V: TRBV5-1; J: TRBJ1-1; size: NA
DNA: TGTGCCAGCAGTTTCGGACAGACCAACTATGGCTACACCTTC; CDR3: CASSFGQTNYGYTF; D: NA; V: TRBV6-2/TRBV6-3; J: TRBJ1-2; size: NA
DNA: TGTGCCAGCAGCGTAGAAACAGGGAATTCACCCCTCCACTTT; CDR3: CASSVETGNSPLHF; D: NA; V: TRBV9; J: TRBJ1-6; size: NA
DNA: TGTGCCAGCAGCTTAGTCAGCGGAGCGGGTGAAAAACTGTTTTTT; CDR3: CASSLVSGAGEKLFF; D: NA; V: TRBV7-9; J: TRBJ1-4; size: NA
DNA: TGTGCCACCAGCTACGCAAGGGGACAGGGCCATAGCAATCAGCCCCAGCATTTT; CDR3: CATSYARGQGHSNQPQHF; D: TRBD1; V: TRBV15; J: TRBJ1-5; size: NA
DNA: TGTGCCAGCAGTGAAGCGGAGGGAGGCACTGAAGCTTTCTTT; CDR3: CASSEAEGGTEAFF; D: NA; V: TRBV2; J: TRBJ1-1; size: NA
DNA: TGTGCCAGCAGCCCAAGGGGGGGTTCACCCCTCCACTTT; CDR3: CASSPRGGSPLHF; D: NA; V: TRBV3-1/TRBV3-2; J: TRBJ1-6; size: NA